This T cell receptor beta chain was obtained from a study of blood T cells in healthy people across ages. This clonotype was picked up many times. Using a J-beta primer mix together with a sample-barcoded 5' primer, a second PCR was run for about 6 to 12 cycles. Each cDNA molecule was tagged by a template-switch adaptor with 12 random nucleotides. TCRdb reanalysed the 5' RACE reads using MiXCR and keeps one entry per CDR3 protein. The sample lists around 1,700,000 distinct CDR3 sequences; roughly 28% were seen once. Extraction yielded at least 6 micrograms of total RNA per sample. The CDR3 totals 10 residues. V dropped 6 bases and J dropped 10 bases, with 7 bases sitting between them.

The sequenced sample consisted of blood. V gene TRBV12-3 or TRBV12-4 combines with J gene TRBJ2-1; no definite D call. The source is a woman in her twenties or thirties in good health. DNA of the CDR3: TGTGCCAGCAGCAGTATCGAGCAGTTCTTC. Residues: CASSSIEQFF.